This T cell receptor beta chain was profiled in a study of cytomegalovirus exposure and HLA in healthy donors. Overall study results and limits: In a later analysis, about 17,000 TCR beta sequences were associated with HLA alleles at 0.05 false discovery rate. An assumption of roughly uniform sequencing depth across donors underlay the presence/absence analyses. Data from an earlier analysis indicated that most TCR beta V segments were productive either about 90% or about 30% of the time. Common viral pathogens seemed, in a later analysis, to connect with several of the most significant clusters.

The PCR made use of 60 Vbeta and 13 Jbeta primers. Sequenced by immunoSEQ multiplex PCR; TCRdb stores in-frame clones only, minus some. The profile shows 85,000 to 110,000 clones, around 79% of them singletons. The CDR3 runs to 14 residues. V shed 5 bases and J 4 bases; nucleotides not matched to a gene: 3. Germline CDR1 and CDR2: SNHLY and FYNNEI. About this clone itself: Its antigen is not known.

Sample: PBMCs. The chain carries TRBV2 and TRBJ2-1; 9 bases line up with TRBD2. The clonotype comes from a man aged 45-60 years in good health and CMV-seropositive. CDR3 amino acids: CASSFSGSYNEQFF. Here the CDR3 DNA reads TGTGCCAGCAGTTTTAGCGGGAGTTACAATGAGCAGTTCTTC. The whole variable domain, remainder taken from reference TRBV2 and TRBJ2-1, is EPEVTQTPSHQVTQMGQEVILRCVPISNHLYFYWYRQILGQKVEFLVSFYNNEISEKSEIFDDQFSVERPDGSNFTLKIRSTKLEDSAMYFCASSFSGSYNEQFFGPGTRLTVL.